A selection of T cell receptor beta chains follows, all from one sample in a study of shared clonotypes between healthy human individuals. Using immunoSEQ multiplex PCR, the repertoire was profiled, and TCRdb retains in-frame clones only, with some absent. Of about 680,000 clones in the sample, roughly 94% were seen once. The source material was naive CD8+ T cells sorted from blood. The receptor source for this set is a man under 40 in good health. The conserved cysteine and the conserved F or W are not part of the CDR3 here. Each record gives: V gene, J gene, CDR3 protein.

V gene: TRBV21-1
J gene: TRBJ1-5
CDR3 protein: ASSSNQPQH

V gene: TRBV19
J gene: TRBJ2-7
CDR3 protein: ASSATGEKGEQY

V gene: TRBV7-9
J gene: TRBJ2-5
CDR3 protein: ASSLDREETQY

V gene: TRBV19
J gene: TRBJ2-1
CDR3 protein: ASSILQRPSSPCEQF

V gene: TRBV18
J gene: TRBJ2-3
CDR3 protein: ASSPPDRGRTDTQY

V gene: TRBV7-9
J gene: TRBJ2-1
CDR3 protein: ASSQNDGSYNEQF

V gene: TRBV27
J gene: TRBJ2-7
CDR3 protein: ASGPHEQY

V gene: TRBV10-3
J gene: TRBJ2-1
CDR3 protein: AISVSGPYNEQF

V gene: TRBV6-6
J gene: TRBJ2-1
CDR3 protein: ASSYSVGDQDNEQF

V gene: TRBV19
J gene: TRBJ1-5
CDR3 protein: ASSLAHYSNQPQH

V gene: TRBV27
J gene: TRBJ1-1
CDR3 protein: ASSPGRGRLTEAF

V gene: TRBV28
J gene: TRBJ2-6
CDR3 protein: ASSLDGFSGANVLT

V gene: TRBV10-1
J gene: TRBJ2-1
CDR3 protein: ASSDGVAGGNEQF

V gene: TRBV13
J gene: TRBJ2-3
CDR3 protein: ASSLSGTPQY

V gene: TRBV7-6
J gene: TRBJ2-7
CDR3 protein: ASTLGEGDEQY

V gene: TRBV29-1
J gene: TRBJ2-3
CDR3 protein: SVDIAGVITDTQY

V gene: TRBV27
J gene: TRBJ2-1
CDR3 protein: ASSGLAGVDEQF

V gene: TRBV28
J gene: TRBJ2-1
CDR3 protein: ASSLWGGTSSYNEQF

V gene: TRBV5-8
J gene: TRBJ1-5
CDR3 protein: ASSLKTGYSNQPQH

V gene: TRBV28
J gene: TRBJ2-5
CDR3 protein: ASSPWGETQY

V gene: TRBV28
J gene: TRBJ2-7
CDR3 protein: ASSFSGGGYEQY

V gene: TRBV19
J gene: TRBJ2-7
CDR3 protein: ASSISARGFYEQY

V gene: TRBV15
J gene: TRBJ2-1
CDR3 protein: ATSSRKLALDEQF

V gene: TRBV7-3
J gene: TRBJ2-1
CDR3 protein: ASSFGTANEQF

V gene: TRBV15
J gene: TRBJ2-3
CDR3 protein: ATSQIPSDLADTQY

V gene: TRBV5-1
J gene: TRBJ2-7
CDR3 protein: ASSLATGKFYEQY

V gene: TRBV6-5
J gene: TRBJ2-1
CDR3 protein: ASLSGNEQF

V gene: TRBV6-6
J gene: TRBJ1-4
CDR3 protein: ASSFPPGTTNEKLF

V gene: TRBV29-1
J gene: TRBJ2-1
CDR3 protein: SVVFRLGFEQF

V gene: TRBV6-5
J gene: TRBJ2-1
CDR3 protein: ASSPTYNEQF

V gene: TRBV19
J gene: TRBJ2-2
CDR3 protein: ASSVRLDWRTGELF

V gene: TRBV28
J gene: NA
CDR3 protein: ASSSRRAESSYEQY

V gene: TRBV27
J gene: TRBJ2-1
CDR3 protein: ASSSDLAEGDYNEQF

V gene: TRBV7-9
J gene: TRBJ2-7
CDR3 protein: ASSLEGQSYEQY

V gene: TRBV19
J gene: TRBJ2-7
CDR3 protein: ASSPGGGTGRYEQY

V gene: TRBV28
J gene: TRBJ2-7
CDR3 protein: AARAPYEQY

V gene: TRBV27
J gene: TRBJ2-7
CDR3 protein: ASSLSAGVVEQY

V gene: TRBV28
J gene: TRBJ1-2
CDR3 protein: ASSLQGVYGYT

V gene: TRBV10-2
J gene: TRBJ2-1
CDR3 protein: ASSGPDRNEQF

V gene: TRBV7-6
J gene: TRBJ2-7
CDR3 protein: ASSLYTPGGHEQY

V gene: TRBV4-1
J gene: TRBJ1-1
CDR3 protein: ASRMPTGGNTEAF

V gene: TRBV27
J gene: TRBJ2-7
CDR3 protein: ASSSDRGREQY

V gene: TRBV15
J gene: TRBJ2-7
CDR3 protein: ATSRDLLNEQY

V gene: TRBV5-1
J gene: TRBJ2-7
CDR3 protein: ASSFVDGLEQQY

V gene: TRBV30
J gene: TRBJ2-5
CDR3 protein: AWTLAGGQETQY

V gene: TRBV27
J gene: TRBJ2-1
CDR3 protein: ASSLGLAAYNEQF

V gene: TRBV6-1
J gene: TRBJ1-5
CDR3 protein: ASSDRTSNQPQH

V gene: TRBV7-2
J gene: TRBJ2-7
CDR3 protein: ASSLGFQGSSYEQY

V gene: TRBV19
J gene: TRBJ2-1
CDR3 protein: ASSIPSHGGYNEQF